A selection of T cell receptor beta chains follows, all from one sample in a study of blood T cell repertoires in COVID-19. Sequenced by immunoSEQ multiplex PCR; TCRdb stores in-frame clones only, minus some. Counted here are fewer than 400,000 clones, just under 90% occurring once; the ten biggest clones make up approximately 1.5%. Sequencing used PBMCs or T cells enriched from blood (not recorded which). The origin of the receptors is a woman under 40 who had recovered from COVID-19. CDR3s leave out the opening cysteine and the closing phenylalanine or tryptophan. Each record gives: V gene, J gene, CDR3 protein.

v_call: TRBV30; j_call: TRBJ1-5; cdr3_aa: AWSMDNNQPQH
v_call: TRBV7-9; j_call: TRBJ1-2; cdr3_aa: ASKLSNYGYT
v_call: TRBV19; j_call: TRBJ1-2; cdr3_aa: ASSVGQTKANYGYT
v_call: TRBV5-6; j_call: TRBJ2-3; cdr3_aa: ASNVAGGSDTQY
v_call: TRBV12-3/TRBV12-4; j_call: TRBJ1-2; cdr3_aa: ASSYGGGYGYT
v_call: TRBV19; j_call: TRBJ1-2; cdr3_aa: ASSITSFGGYT
v_call: TRBV7-9; j_call: TRBJ2-1; cdr3_aa: ASALGHNEQF
v_call: TRBV11-2; j_call: TRBJ1-2; cdr3_aa: ASSLSMRQHSNYGYT
v_call: TRBV5-1; j_call: TRBJ2-7; cdr3_aa: ASSLEMDTMYEQY
v_call: TRBV27; j_call: TRBJ2-1; cdr3_aa: ASSYDRGAPF
v_call: TRBV6-5; j_call: TRBJ2-5; cdr3_aa: ASSFTGNIETQY
v_call: TRBV30; j_call: TRBJ1-5; cdr3_aa: AWTQGGNQPQH
v_call: TRBV2; j_call: TRBJ2-1; cdr3_aa: ASTGQGAWEQF
v_call: TRBV19; j_call: TRBJ2-2; cdr3_aa: ASIIAGEVPGELF
v_call: TRBV3-1/TRBV3-2; j_call: TRBJ2-7; cdr3_aa: ASSQQASGRYEQY
v_call: TRBV5-1; j_call: TRBJ1-5; cdr3_aa: ASSSGRTRTGQPQH
v_call: TRBV21-1; j_call: TRBJ1-1; cdr3_aa: ASFTSGTGDNTEAF
v_call: TRBV7-6; j_call: TRBJ2-2; cdr3_aa: ASSSPQGLNTGELF
v_call: TRBV11-2; j_call: TRBJ1-4; cdr3_aa: ASSNHGSRWYEKLF
v_call: TRBV2; j_call: TRBJ1-3; cdr3_aa: ASSPLDTIY
v_call: TRBV29-1; j_call: TRBJ2-7; cdr3_aa: SVGRLEYEQY
v_call: TRBV6-5; j_call: TRBJ1-5; cdr3_aa: ASRNRGNQPQH
v_call: TRBV18; j_call: TRBJ2-7; cdr3_aa: ASSPGISYEQY
v_call: TRBV7-2; j_call: TRBJ2-1; cdr3_aa: ASSRLAVEQF
v_call: TRBV5-4; j_call: TRBJ2-3; cdr3_aa: ASSWDINTQY
v_call: TRBV11-2; j_call: TRBJ1-6; cdr3_aa: ASSTRQGLDSPLH
v_call: TRBV2; j_call: TRBJ2-5; cdr3_aa: ASSRDRAETQY
v_call: TRBV28; j_call: TRBJ1-5; cdr3_aa: ASRTDRGVYRNQPQH
v_call: TRBV4-2; j_call: TRBJ1-4; cdr3_aa: ASSQVRENEKLF
v_call: TRBV2; j_call: TRBJ1-2; cdr3_aa: ASSEEADGYT
v_call: TRBV28; j_call: TRBJ1-3; cdr3_aa: ASSLRGSSGNTIY
v_call: TRBV2; j_call: TRBJ2-5; cdr3_aa: ASSEDRGQETQY
v_call: TRBV20-1; j_call: TRBJ1-2; cdr3_aa: SASVGQGLYGYT
v_call: TRBV4-2; j_call: TRBJ1-5; cdr3_aa: ARSGQVQPQH
v_call: TRBV18; j_call: TRBJ1-1; cdr3_aa: ASSAPGHHTEAF
v_call: TRBV27; j_call: TRBJ2-3; cdr3_aa: ASSIRITPQRGADTQY
v_call: TRBV27; j_call: TRBJ2-2; cdr3_aa: ASSFRPPGTGVTGELF
v_call: TRBV30; j_call: TRBJ2-5; cdr3_aa: AWSKSYQETQY
v_call: TRBV28; j_call: TRBJ1-5; cdr3_aa: ASIQGLDNQPQH
v_call: TRBV5-1; j_call: TRBJ2-5; cdr3_aa: ASSTHGDKETQY
v_call: TRBV7-9; j_call: TRBJ1-1; cdr3_aa: ASSLGPGQTNTEAF
v_call: TRBV21-1; j_call: TRBJ2-1; cdr3_aa: ASSSGGGLGDYEQF
v_call: TRBV15; j_call: TRBJ2-5; cdr3_aa: ATSSTGDETQY
v_call: TRBV10-1; j_call: TRBJ2-1; cdr3_aa: ASSGGTRDNEQF
v_call: TRBV19; j_call: TRBJ2-3; cdr3_aa: ASSIKRGGLTDTQY
v_call: TRBV5-4; j_call: TRBJ1-2; cdr3_aa: ASSYRQGPFYGYT
v_call: TRBV7-9; j_call: TRBJ1-2; cdr3_aa: ASSLTGAGIAGYT
v_call: TRBV5-1; j_call: TRBJ1-1; cdr3_aa: ASSLEGTAEAF
v_call: TRBV27; j_call: TRBJ1-6; cdr3_aa: ASRILSSYNSPLH
v_call: TRBV7-9; j_call: TRBJ1-4; cdr3_aa: ASRHTGRATNEKLF
v_call: TRBV4-2; j_call: TRBJ1-1; cdr3_aa: ASSQGRTGSTEAF
v_call: TRBV15; j_call: TRBJ2-7; cdr3_aa: ATGPYSGLGLARAHEQY
v_call: TRBV25-1; j_call: TRBJ2-5; cdr3_aa: ASSHSGGYQETQY
v_call: TRBV6-1; j_call: TRBJ2-3; cdr3_aa: ASSASQSGSTDTQY
v_call: TRBV6-1; j_call: TRBJ1-1; cdr3_aa: ASSERFEAF
v_call: TRBV19; j_call: TRBJ1-1; cdr3_aa: ASSPGDPNTEAF
v_call: TRBV5-5; j_call: TRBJ1-4; cdr3_aa: ASSLAGHTNEKLF
v_call: TRBV7-2; j_call: TRBJ1-6; cdr3_aa: ASVNAGDYYSPLH
v_call: TRBV3-1/TRBV3-2; j_call: TRBJ2-7; cdr3_aa: ASGVAGGAYEQY